Listed below are T cell receptor beta chains from one sample, sequenced in a study of blood T cells in healthy people across ages. TCRdb passed the 5' RACE reads through MiXCR, listing each CDR3 protein once. The top ten hold about 22% of the sample, which has 910,000 or so distinct CDR3 sequences, roughly half seen once. Source material: blood. Every receptor here comes from a woman in her sixties in good health. The CDR3 runs from the conserved cysteine through the conserved F or W. Fields, in order: D gene, clone size, V gene, J gene, CDR3 DNA, CDR3 protein. The D gene is left open where the match is weak. Only some rows state a clone size, as once, few, many or a class for expanded clones.

>TRBD1|-|TRBV24-1|TRBJ1-2
TGTGCCACCAGCGATTTGAAAACAGGGGATGATGGCCACACCTTC
CATSDLKTGDDGHTF
>-|-|TRBV10-3|TRBJ2-7
TGTGCCATCCACGGGGACGTAACCTACGAGCAGTACTTC
CAIHGDVTYEQYF
>TRBD2|few|TRBV5-6|TRBJ2-1
TGTGCCAGCAGCTTCCTCGGACTAGCATCCTACAATGAGCAGTTCTTC
CASSFLGLASYNEQFF
>-|-|TRBV13|TRBJ2-1
TGTGCCAGCAGCTTAGGGGTTACCTACAATGAGCAGTTCTTC
CASSLGVTYNEQFF
>-|-|TRBV15|TRBJ1-6
TGTGCCACCAGCAGGGACAGAAAGAATTCACCCCTCCACTTT
CATSRDRKNSPLHF
>-|-|TRBV2|TRBJ2-3
TGTGCCAGCAGGAACAGGGACGGGGATACGCCGTATTTT
CASRNRDGDTPYF
>TRBD2|-|TRBV29-1|TRBJ2-1
TGCAGCGTTGAGGGGACTAGCGGATTCAATGAGCAGTTCTTC
CSVEGTSGFNEQFF
>TRBD1|once|TRBV7-2|TRBJ1-6
TGTGCCAGCAGCCTCCCCCGACAGGGGTCTACTAATTCACCCCTCCACTTT
CASSLPRQGSTNSPLHF
>TRBD2|few|TRBV20-1|TRBJ2-1
TGCAGTGCGCAACTAGCGGGCCATTACAATGAGCAGTTCTTC
CSAQLAGHYNEQFF
>-|-|TRBV29-1|TRBJ2-3
TGCAGCGCCGAGAGGGGAGGCACAGATACGCAGTATTTT
CSAERGGTDTQYF
>TRBD2|-|TRBV28|TRBJ2-3
TGTGCCCTTAGGGGGACTAGCGGTAGCACAGATACGCAGTATTTT
CALRGTSGSTDTQYF
>-|-|TRBV9|TRBJ1-2
TGTGCCAGCAGCGGATCAATTGTGAAGAATGGCTACACCTTC
CASSGSIVKNGYTF
>-|-|TRBV20-1|TRBJ1-4
TGCAGTGCTAGCCTTTCTAGTACAGGGAGAGGGGAAAAACTGTTTTTT
CSASLSSTGRGEKLFF
>-|-|TRBV20-1|TRBJ2-3
TGCAGTGCAACCATCCGGGACGGAAGATCAGATACGCAGTATTTT
CSATIRDGRSDTQYF
>-|-|TRBV29-1|TRBJ1-2
TGCAGCGTCCGGGAAGTTATCAGGGCTGGCTACACCTTC
CSVREVIRAGYTF
>-|-|TRBV11-3|TRBJ1-4
TGTGCCAGCAGCTGGTTCCGTGGCGAGGGTAATGAAAAACTGTTTTTT
CASSWFRGEGNEKLFF
>TRBD1|few|TRBV7-2|TRBJ2-7
TGTGCCAGCAGCTTATCGGGACAGGGGTCCGTCGAGCAGTACTTC
CASSLSGQGSVEQYF
>TRBD2|few|TRBV7-2|TRBJ2-1
TGTGCCAGCAGCTTAGATGGGACTAGCGGGTTCTTC
CASSLDGTSGFF
>TRBD2|few|TRBV4-1|TRBJ2-7
TGCGCCAGCAGCCAGCCCAGGACTAGCGGCTACGAGCAGTACTTC
CASSQPRTSGYEQYF
>-|-|TRBV4-1|TRBJ2-1
TGCGCCAGCAGCTCACAGGGCCACTCCTACAATGAGCAGTTCTTC
CASSSQGHSYNEQFF
>TRBD2|few|TRBV20-1|TRBJ2-7
TGCGGTGCCACCCGGCTAGCGGGAGGGGGTCGGTTGTACAATGAGCAGTACTTC
CGATRLAGGGRLYNEQYF
>TRBD2|-|TRBV29-1|TRBJ2-1
TGCAGCGTGGGGACTAGCGGGAGGACGAGGCAGTTCTTC
CSVGTSGRTRQFF